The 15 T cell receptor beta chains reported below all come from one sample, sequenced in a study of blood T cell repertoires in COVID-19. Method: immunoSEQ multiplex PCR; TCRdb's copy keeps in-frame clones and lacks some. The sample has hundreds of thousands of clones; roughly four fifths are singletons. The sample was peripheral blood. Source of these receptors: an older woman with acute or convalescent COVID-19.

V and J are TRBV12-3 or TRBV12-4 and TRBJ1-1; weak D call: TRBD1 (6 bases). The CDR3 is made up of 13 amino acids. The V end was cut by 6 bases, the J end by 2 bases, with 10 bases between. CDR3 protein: CASRTGFNTEAFF. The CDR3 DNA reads TGTGCCAGCAGAACAGGGTTTAACACTGAAGCTTTCTTT.

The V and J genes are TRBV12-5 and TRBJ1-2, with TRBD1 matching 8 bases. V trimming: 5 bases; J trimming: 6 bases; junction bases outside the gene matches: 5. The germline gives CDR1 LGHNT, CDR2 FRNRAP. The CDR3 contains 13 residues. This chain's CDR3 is CASGRTGGDGYTF. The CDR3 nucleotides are TGTGCTAGTGGTCGAACAGGGGGGGATGGCTACACCTTC.

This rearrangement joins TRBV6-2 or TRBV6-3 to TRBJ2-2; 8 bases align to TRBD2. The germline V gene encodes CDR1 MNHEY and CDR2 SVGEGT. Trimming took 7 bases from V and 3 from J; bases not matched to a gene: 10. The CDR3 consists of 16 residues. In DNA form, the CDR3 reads TGTGCCAGCAACCCACCCGGGGGGGCGGACACCGGGGAGCTGTTTTTT. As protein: CASNPPGGADTGELFF.

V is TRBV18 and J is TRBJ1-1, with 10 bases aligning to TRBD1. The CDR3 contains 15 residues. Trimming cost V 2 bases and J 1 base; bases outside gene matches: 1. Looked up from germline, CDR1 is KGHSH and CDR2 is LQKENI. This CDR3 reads CASSPDRGRNTEAFF. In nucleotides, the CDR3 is TGTGCCAGCTCACCAGACAGGGGGCGGAACACTGAAGCTTTCTTT.

The CDR3 loop reads CASSLGLAGGTGELFF. The CDR3 DNA reads TGTGCCAGCAGCCTGGGACTAGCGGGGGGGACCGGGGAGCTGTTTTTT. The J gene is TRBJ2-2, the V gene TRBV7-2; 16 nucleotides align to TRBD2. V lost 5 bases, J lost 5 bases, and 2 bases stayed unmatched. This CDR3 spans 16 amino acids. CDR1 and CDR2 from the germline V gene are SGHTA and FQGNSA.

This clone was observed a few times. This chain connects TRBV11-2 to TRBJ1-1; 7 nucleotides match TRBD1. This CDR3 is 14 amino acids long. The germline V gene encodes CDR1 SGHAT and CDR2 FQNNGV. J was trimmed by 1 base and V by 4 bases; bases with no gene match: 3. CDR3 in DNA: TGTGCCAGCAGCTGGACAGGTTCGAACACTGAAGCTTTCTTT. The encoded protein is CASSWTGSNTEAFF.

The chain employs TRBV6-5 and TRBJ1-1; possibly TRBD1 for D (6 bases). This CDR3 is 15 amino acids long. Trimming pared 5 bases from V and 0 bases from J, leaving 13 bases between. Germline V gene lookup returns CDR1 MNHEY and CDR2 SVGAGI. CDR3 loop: CASSPLGAMNTEAFF. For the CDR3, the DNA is TGTGCCAGCAGTCCGTTGGGGGCTATGAACACTGAAGCTTTCTTT.

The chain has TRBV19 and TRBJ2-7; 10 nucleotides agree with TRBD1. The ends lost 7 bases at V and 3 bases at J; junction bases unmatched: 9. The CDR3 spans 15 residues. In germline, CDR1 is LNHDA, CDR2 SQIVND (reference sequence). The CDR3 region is CASTTAGTGDYEQYF. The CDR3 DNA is TGTGCCAGTACAACGGCCGGGACAGGGGACTACGAGCAGTACTTC.

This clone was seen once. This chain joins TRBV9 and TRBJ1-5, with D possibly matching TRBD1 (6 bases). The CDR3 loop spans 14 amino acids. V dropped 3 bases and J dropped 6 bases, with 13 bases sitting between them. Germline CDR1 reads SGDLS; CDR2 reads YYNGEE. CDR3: CASSGGTRGQPQHF. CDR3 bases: TGTGCCAGCAGCGGGGGGACAAGAGGTCAGCCCCAGCATTTT.

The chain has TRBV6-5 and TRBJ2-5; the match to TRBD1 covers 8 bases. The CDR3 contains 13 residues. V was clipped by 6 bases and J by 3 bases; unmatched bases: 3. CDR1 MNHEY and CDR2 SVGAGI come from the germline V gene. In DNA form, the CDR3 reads TGTGCCAGCAGGATGACAGGGGAAGAGACCCAGTACTTC. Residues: CASRMTGEETQYF.

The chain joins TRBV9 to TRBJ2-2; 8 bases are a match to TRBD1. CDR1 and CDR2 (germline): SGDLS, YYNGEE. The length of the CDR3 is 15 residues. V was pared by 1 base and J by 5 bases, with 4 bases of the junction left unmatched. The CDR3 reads CASSVRQGRTGELFF. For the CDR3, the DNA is TGTGCCAGCAGCGTACGACAGGGGCGAACCGGGGAGCTGTTTTTT.

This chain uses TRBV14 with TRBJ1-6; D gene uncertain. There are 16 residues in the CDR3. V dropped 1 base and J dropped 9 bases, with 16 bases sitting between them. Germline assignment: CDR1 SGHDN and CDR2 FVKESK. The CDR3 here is CASSQVGPPTASPLHF. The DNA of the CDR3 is TGTGCCAGCAGCCAAGTGGGCCCCCCGACGGCTTCACCCCTCCACTTT. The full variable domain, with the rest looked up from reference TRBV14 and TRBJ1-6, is EAGVTQFPSHSVIEKGQTVTLRCDPISGHDNLYWYRRVMGKEIKFLLHFVKESKQDESGMPNNRFLAERTGGTYSTLKVQPAELEDSGVYFCASSQVGPPTASPLHFGNGTRLTVT.

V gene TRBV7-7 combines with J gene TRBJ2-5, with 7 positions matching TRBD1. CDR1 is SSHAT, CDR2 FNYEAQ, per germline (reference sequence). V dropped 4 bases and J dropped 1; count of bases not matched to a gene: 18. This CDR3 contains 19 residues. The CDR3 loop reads CASSWLKAMPGQTQETQYF. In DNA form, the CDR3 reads TGTGCCAGCAGCTGGTTAAAAGCGATGCCGGGACAGACCCAAGAGACCCAGTACTTC.

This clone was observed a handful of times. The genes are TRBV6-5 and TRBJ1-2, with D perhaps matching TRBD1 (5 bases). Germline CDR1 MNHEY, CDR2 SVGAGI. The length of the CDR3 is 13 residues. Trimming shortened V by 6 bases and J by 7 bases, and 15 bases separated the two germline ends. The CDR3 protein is CASSYQGYGGYTF. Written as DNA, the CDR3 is TGTGCCAGCAGCTATCAGGGATATGGTGGCTACACCTTC.

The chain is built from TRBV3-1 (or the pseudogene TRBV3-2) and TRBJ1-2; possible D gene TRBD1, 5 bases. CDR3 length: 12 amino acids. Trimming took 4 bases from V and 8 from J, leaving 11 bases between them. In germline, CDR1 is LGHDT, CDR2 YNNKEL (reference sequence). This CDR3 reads CASSRTGEGYTF. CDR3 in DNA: TGTGCCAGCAGCCGGACGGGGGAAGGCTACACCTTC.